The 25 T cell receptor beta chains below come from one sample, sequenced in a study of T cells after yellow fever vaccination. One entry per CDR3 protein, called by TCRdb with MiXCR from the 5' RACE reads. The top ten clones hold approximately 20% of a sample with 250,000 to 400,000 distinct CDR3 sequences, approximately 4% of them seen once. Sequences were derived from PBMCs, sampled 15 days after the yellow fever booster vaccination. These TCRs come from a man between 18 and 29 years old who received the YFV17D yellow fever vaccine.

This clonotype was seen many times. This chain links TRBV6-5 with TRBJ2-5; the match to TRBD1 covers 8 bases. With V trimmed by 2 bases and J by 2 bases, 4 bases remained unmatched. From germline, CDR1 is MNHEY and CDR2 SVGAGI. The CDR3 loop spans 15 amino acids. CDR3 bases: TGTGCCAGCAGTTACCGGGACAGGCGACAAGAGACCCAGTACTTC. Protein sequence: CASSYRDRRQETQYF.

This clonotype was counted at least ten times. This chain's CDR3 is CASKTTSGGRETQYF. CDR3 in DNA: TGTGCCAGCAAAACGACTAGCGGGGGAAGAGAGACCCAGTACTTC. The rearrangement links TRBV12-3 or TRBV12-4 to TRBJ2-5; 12 bases map to TRBD2. J gave up 4 bases and V 7 bases, and 7 bases lay outside the gene matches. CDR3 length: 15 amino acids.

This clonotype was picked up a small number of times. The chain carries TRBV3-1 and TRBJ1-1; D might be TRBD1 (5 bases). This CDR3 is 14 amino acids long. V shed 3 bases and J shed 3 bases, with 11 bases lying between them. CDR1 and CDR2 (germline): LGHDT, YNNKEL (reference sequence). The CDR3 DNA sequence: TGTGCCAGCAGCCACTGGGGGACGGACACTGAAGCTTTCTTT. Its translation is CASSHWGTDTEAFF.

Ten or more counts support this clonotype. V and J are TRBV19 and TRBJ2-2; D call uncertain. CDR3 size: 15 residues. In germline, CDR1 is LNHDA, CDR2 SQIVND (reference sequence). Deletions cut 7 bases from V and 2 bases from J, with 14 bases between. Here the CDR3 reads CASMALGVNTGELFF. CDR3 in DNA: TGTGCCAGTATGGCCCTAGGCGTTAACACCGGGGAGCTGTTTTTT.

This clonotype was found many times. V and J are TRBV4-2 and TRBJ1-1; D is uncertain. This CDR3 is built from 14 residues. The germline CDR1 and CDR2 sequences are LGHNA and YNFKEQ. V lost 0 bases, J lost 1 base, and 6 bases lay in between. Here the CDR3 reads CASSQDTGNTEAFF. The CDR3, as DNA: TGTGCCAGCAGCCAAGATACGGGGAACACTGAAGCTTTCTTT.

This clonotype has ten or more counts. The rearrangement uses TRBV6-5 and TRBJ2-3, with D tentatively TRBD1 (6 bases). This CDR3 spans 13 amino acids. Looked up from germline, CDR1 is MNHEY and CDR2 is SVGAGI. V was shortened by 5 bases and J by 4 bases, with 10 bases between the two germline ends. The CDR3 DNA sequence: TGTGCCAGCAGTCCCCCAGGGGCAGATACGCAGTATTTT. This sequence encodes CASSPPGADTQYF.

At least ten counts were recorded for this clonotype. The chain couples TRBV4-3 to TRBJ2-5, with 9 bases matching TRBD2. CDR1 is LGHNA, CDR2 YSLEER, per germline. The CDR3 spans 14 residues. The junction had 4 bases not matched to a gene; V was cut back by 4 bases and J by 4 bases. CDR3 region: CASSPIAGAETQYF. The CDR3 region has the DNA TGCGCCAGCAGCCCCATAGCGGGAGCAGAGACCCAGTACTTC.

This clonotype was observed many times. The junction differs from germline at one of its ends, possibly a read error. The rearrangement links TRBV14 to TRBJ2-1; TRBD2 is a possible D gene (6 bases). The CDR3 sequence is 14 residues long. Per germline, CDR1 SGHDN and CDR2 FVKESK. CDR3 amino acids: CASSSRDSHNEQFF. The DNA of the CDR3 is TGTGCCAGCAGCTCGCGGGACTCCCACAATGAGCAGTTCTTC.

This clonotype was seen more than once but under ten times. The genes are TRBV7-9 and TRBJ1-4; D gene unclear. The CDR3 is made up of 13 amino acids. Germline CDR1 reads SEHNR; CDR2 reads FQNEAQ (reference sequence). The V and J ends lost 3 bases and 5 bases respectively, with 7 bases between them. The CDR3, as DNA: TGTGCCAGCAGCTTCTCGGTGAATGAAAAACTGTTTTTT. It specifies CASSFSVNEKLFF.

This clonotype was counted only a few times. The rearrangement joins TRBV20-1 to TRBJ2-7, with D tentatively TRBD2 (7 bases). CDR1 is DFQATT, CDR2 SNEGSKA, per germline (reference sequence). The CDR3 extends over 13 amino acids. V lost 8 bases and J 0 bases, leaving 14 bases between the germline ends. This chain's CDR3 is CSFTRGASYEQYV. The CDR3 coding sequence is TGCAGTTTTACACGGGGGGCCTCCTACGAGCAGTACGTC.

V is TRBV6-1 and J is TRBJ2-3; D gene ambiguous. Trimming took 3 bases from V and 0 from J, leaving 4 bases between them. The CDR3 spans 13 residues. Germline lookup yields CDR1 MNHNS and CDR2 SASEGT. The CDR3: CASSDLSTDTQYF. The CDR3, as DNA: TGTGCCAGCAGTGACCTGAGCACAGATACGCAGTATTTT.

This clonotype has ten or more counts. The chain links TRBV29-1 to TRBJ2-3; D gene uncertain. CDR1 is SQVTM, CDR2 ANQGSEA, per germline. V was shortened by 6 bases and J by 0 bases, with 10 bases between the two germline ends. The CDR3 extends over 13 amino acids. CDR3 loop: CSVPLTSTDTQYF. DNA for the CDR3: TGCAGCGTCCCCTTGACTAGCACAGATACGCAGTATTTT.

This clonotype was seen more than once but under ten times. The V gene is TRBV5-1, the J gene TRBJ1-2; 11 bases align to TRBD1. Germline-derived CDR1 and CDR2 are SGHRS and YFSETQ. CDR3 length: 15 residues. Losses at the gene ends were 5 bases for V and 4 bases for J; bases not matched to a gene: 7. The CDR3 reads CASRSGTGGPYGYTF. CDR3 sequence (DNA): TGCGCCAGCAGGTCCGGGACAGGGGGGCCCTATGGCTACACCTTC.

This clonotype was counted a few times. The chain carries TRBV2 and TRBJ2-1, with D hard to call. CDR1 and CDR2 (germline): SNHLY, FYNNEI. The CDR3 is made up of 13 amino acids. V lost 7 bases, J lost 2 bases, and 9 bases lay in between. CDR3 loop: CASTSAPYNEQFF. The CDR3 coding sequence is TGTGCCAGCACTTCGGCCCCCTACAATGAGCAGTTCTTC. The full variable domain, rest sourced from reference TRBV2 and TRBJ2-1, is EPEVTQTPSHQVTQMGQEVILRCVPISNHLYFYWYRQILGQKVEFLVSFYNNEISEKSEIFDDQFSVERPDGSNFTLKIRSTKLEDSAMYFCASTSAPYNEQFFGPGTRLTVL.

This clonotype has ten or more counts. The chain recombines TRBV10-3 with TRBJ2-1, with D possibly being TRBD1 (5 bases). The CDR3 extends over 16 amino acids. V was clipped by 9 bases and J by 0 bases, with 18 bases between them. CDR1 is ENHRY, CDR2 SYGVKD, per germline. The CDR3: CAIGAQAISSYNEQFF. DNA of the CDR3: TGTGCCATAGGGGCCCAAGCAATAAGCTCCTACAATGAGCAGTTCTTC.

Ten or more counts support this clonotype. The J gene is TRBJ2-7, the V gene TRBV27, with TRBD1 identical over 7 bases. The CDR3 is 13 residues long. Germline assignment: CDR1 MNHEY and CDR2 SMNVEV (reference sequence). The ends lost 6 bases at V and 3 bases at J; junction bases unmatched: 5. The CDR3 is CASRQGVNYEQYV. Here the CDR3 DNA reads TGTGCCAGCAGGCAGGGGGTAAACTACGAGCAGTACGTC.

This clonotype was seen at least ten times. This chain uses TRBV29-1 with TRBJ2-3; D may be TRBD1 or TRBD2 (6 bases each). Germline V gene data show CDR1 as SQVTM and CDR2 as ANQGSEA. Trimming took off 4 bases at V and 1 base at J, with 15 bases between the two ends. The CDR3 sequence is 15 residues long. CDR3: CSVGGGGMGTDTQYF. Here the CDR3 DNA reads TGCAGCGTTGGTGGAGGGGGAATGGGCACAGATACGCAGTATTTT.

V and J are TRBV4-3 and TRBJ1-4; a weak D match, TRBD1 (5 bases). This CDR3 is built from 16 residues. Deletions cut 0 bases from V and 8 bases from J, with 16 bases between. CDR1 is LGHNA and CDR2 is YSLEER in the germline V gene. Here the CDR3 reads CASSQETGFEGEKLFF. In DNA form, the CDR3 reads TGCGCCAGCAGCCAAGAAACAGGATTCGAAGGAGAAAAACTGTTTTTT.

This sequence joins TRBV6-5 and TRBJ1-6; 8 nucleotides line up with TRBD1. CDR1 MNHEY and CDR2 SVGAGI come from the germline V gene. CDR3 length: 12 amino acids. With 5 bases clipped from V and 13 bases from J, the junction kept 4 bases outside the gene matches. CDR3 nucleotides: TGTGCCAGCAGTGGACAGGGTGCCCCCCTCCACTTT. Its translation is CASSGQGAPLHF.

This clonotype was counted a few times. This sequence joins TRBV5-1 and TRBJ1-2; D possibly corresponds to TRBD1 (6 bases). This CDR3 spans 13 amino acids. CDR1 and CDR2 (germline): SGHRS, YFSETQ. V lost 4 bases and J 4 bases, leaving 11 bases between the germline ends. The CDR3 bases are TGCGCCAGCAGCGAAGACAGGACCTATGGCTACACCTTC. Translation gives CASSEDRTYGYTF.

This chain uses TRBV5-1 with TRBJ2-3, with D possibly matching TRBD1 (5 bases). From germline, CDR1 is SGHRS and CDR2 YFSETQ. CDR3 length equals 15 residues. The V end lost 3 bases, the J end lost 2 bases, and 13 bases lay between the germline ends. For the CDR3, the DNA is TGCGCCAGCAGCTATCAAGCAGGGAACACAGATACGCAGTATTTT. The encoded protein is CASSYQAGNTDTQYF.

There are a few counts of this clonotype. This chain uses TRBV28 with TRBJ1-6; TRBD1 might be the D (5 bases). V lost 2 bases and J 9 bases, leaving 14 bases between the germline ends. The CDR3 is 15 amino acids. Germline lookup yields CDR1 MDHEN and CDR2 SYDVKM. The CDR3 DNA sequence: TGTGCCAGCAGTTTAGGTGACAGTAGCATTTCACCCCTCCACTTT. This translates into CASSLGDSSISPLHF. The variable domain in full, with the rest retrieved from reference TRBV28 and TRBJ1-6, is DVKVTQSSRYLVKRTGEKVFLECVQDMDHENMFWYRQDPGLGLRLIYFSYDVKMKEKGDIPEGYSVSREKKERFSLILESASTNQTSMYLCASSLGDSSISPLHFGNGTRLTVT.

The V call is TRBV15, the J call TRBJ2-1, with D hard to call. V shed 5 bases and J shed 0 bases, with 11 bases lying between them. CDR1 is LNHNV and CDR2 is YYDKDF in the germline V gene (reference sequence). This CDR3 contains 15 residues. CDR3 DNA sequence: TGTGCCACCAGCCGAATGGGTAGCTCCTACAATGAGCAGTTCTTC. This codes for CATSRMGSSYNEQFF.

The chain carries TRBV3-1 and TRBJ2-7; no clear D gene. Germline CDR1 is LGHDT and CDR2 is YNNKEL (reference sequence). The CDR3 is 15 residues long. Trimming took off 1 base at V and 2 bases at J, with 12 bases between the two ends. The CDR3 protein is CASSQGVGVTYEQYF. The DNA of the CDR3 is TGTGCCAGCAGCCAAGGAGTTGGGGTAACCTACGAGCAGTACTTC.

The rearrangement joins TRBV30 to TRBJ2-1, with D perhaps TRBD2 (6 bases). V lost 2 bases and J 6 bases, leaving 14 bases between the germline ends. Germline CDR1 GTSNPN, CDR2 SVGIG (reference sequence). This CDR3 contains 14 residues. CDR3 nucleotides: TGTGCCTGGAGTACCAACCGACTAGGCAATGAGCAGTTCTTC. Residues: CAWSTNRLGNEQFF.